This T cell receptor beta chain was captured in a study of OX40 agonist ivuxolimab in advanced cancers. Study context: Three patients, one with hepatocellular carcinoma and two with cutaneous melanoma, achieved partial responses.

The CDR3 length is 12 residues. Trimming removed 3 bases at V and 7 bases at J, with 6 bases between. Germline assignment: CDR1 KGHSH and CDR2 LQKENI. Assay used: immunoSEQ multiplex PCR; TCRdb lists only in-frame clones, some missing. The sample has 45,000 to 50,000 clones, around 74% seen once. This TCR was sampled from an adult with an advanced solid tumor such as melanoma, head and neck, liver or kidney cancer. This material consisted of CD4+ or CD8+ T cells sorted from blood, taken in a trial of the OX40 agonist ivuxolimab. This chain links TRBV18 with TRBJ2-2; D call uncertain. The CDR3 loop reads CASSPDNGELFF. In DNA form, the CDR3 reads TGTGCCAGCTCACCTGATAACGGGGAGCTGTTTTTT.